Described below is a single TCR beta chain sequence and its context. Its antigen remains unidentified. The CDR3 sequence is 15 residues long. Germline assignment: CDR1 PRHDT and CDR2 FYEKMQ (reference sequence). V was pared by 1 base and J by 8 bases, with 6 bases of the junction left unmatched. PCR amplification relied on 60 Vbeta primers (plus 13 Jbeta primers). Clones were sequenced by immunoSEQ multiplex PCR, and TCRdb holds only the in-frame ones, with some missing. Of 150,000 to 200,000 clones listed, 65% to 80% were seen once; the top ten hold roughly 3%. The sample comes from a study of cytomegalovirus exposure and HLA in healthy donors. Points from the study as a whole: Researchers counted 180 or so TCR beta chains as cytomegalovirus-associated. In a later analysis, V- and J-gene trimming of beta chains associated with a DCLRE1C missense variant, replicated independently. For most subjects, TCR beta sequences were reported to predict HLA-A and HLA-B alleles with accuracy.

The specimen was PBMCs. J is TRBJ2-1 and V is TRBV13; TRBD1 agrees at 9 bases. The sequence was obtained from a woman between 50 and 59 years old in good health and CMV-seropositive. The CDR3 coding sequence is TGTGCCAGCAGCTTAGCCGGACAGGGGACGCATGAGCAGTTCTTC. Translation gives CASSLAGQGTHEQFF. The whole variable domain, filled in from reference TRBV13 and TRBJ2-1, reads AAGVIQSPRHLIKEKRETATLKCYPIPRHDTVYWYQQGPGQDPQFLISFYEKMQSDKGSIPDRFSAQQFSDYHSELNMSSLELGDSALYFCASSLAGQGTHEQFFGPGTRLTVL.